These 4 T cell receptor beta chains came from one sample sequenced in a study of shared clonotypes between healthy human individuals. Assay used: immunoSEQ multiplex PCR; TCRdb lists only in-frame clones, some missing. The data show roughly 1,000,000 clones, 75% to 85% seen once. Sequencing was done on a sample of memory CD4+ T cells from PBMCs. As for subset: CD45RA-negative fraction. Receptor source: a man younger than 35 in good health. Some clones in this sample may be carry-over from other donors' samples.

In its sample, this clone was seen a few times. The chain carries TRBV6-6 and TRBJ2-4; 8 positions match TRBD1. The V gene end was trimmed by 5 bases and the J gene end by 0 bases; junction bases not matched to a gene: 6. This CDR3 has 16 residues. CDR1 is MNHNY and CDR2 is SVGAGI in the germline V gene (reference sequence). This CDR3 reads CASSHGQGLAKNIQYF. The CDR3 DNA is TGTGCCAGCAGTCACGGACAGGGACTAGCCAAAAACATTCAGTACTTC.

The genes are TRBV18 and TRBJ1-2; D not resolved. CDR3 length equals 13 residues. CDR1 and CDR2 (germline): KGHSH, LQKENI. The ends were cut back, 3 bases at V and 10 bases at J, with 15 bases in the middle. The CDR3 DNA reads TGTGCCAGCTCACCGGACGGGCCTTTTGACTACACCTTC. It encodes CASSPDGPFDYTF.

The CDR3 DNA sequence: TGTGCCAGCTCACTAGATCCCTACAATGAGCAGTTCTTC. Translating it yields CASSLDPYNEQFF. The chain uses TRBV18 and TRBJ2-1; D remains ambiguous. The ends were cut back, 4 bases at V and 2 bases at J, with 6 bases in the middle. This CDR3 contains 13 residues. The germline gives CDR1 KGHSH, CDR2 LQKENI.

The chain recombines TRBV28 with TRBJ2-7; D possibly corresponds to TRBD2 (5 bases). The CDR3 runs to 15 residues. Germline V lookup: CDR1 MDHEN, CDR2 SYDVKM. Trimming removed 7 bases at V and 3 bases at J, with 19 bases between. Here the CDR3 DNA reads TGTGCCAGCACTAAGGGCGGGTCAGGCTTCTACGAGCAGTACTTC. Protein sequence: CASTKGGSGFYEQYF.